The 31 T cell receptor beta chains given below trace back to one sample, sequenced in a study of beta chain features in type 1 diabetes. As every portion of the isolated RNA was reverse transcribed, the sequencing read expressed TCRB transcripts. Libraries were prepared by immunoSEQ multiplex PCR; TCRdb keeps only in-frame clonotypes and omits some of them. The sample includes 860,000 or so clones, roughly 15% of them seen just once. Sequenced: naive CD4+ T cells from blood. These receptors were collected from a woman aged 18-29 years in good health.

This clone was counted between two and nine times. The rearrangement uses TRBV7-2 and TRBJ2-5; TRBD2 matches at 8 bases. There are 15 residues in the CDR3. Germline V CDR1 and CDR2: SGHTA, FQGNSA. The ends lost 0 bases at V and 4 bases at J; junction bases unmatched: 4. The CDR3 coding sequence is TGTGCCAGCAGCTTAGCCGGGAGGGGGGCAGAGACCCAGTACTTC. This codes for CASSLAGRGAETQYF.

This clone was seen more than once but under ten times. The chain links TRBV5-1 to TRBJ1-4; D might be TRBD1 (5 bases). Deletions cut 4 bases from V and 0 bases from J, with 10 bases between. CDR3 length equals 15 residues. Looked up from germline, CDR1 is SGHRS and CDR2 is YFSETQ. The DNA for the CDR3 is TGCGCCAGCAGCGGAGGGACCACAACTAATGAAAAACTGTTTTTT. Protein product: CASSGGTTTNEKLFF.

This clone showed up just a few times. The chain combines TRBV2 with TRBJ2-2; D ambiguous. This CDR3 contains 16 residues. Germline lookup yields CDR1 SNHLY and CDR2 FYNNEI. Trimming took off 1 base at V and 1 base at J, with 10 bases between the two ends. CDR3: CASSEVRPVNTGELFF. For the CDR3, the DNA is TGTGCCAGCAGTGAAGTTCGGCCTGTGAACACCGGGGAGCTGTTTTTT.

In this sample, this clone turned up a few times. The CDR3 loop reads CASSVFSFGGPYEQYF. The CDR3 bases are TGTGCCAGCAGCGTATTTAGTTTCGGGGGTCCCTACGAGCAGTACTTC. The chain recombines TRBV9 with TRBJ2-7; D is perhaps TRBD2 (6 bases). Germline V gives CDR1 SGDLS, CDR2 YYNGEE. The V gene lost 1 base and the J gene lost 2 bases, with 16 bases spanning the gap. This CDR3 has 16 residues.

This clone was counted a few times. The CDR3 region has the DNA TGTGCCATCACTGATAGGGACAGTTCGTACTACAATGAGCAGTTCTTC. This gives the protein CAITDRDSSYYNEQFF. The chain links TRBV10-3 to TRBJ2-1; 7 bases agree with TRBD1. With V trimmed by 7 bases and J by 3 bases, 12 bases remained unmatched. CDR3 length: 16 residues. CDR1 and CDR2 from the germline V gene are ENHRY and SYGVKD.

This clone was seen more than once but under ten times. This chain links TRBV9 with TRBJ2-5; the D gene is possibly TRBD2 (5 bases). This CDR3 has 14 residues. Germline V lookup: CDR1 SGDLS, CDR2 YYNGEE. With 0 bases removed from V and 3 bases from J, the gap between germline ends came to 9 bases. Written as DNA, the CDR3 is TGTGCCAGCAGCGTAGCTAGCCGAAAAGAGACCCAGTACTTC. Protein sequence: CASSVASRKETQYF.

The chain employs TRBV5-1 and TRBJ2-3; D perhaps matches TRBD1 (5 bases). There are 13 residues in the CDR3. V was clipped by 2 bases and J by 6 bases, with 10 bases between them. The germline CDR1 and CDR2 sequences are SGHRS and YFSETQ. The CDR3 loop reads CASSFIGADTQYF. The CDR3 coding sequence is TGCGCCAGCAGCTTTATTGGGGCGGATACGCAGTATTTT.

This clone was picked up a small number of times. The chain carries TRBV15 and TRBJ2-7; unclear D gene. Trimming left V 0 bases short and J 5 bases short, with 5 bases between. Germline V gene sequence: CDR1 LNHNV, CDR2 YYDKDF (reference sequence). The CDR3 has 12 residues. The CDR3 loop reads CATSRDTHEQYF. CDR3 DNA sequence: TGTGCCACCAGCAGAGATACCCACGAGCAGTACTTC.

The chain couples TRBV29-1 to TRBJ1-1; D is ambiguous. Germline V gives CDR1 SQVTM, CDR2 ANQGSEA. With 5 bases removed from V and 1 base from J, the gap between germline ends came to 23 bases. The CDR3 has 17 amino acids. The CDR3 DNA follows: TGCAGCGTTATACGCTGGGTGGCCCCCGACCCGAACACTGAAGCTTTCTTT. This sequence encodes CSVIRWVAPDPNTEAFF.

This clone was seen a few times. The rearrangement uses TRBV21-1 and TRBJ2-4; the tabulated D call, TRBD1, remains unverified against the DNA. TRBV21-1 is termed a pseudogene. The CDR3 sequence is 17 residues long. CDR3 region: CASRELLLQQRKNIQYF. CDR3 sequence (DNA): TGTGCCAGCAGAGAGTTGTTGCTACAGCAAAGAAAAAACATTCAGTACTTC.

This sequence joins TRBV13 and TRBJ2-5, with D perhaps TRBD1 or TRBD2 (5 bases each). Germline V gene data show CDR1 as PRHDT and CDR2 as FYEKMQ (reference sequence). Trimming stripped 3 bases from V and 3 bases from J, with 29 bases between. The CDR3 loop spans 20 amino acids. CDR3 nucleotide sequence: TGTGCCAGCAGCTTTAGCGTCGAGAGACAGAACAGACCCAACGAAGAGACCCAGTACTTC. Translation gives CASSFSVERQNRPNEETQYF.

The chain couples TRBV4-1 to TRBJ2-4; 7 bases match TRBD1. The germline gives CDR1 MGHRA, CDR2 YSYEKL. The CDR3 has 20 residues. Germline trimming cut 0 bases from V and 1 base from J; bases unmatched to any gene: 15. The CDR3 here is CASSQDPRQGSTFAKNIQYF. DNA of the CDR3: TGCGCCAGCAGCCAAGACCCAAGACAGGGATCAACCTTTGCCAAAAACATTCAGTACTTC.

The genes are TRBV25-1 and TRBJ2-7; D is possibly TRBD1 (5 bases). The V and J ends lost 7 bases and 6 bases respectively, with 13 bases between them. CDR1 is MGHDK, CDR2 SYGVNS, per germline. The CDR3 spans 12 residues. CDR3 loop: CASKNRPGEQYF. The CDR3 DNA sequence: TGTGCCAGCAAAAACAGGCCAGGCGAGCAGTACTTC.

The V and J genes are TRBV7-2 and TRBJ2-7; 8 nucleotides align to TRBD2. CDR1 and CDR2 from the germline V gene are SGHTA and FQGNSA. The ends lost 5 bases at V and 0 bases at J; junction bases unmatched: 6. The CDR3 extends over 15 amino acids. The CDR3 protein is CASSSRTSSSYEQYF. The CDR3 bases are TGTGCCAGCAGCAGCAGGACTAGCAGCTCCTACGAGCAGTACTTC.

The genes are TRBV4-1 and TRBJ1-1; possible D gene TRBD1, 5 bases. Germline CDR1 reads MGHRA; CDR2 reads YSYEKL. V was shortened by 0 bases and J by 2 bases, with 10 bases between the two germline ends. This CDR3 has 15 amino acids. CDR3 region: CASSQERGVNTEAFF. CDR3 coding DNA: TGCGCCAGCAGCCAAGAGAGAGGGGTCAACACTGAAGCTTTCTTT.

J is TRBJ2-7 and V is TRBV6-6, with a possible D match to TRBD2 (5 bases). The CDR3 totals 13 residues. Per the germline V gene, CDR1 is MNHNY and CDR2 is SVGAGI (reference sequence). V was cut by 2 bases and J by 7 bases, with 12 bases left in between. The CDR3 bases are TGTGCCAGCAGTTACATAGGACTGGGGGAGCAGTACTTC. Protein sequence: CASSYIGLGEQYF.

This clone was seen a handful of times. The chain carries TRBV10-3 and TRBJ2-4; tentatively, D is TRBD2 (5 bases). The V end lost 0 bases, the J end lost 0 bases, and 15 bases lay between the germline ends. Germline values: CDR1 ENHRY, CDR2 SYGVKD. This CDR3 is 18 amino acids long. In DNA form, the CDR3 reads TGTGCCATCAGTGAGTCGTGGGCAGGACTGATAGCCAAAAACATTCAGTACTTC. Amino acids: CAISESWAGLIAKNIQYF.

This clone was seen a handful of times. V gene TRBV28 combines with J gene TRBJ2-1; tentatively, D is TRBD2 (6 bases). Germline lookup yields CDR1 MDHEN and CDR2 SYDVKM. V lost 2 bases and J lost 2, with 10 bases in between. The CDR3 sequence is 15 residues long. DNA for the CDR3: TGTGCCAGCAGTTTAGGGACGGGAGCCTACAATGAGCAGTTCTTC. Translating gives CASSLGTGAYNEQFF. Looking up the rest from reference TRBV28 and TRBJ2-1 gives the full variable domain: DVKVTQSSRYLVKRTGEKVFLECVQDMDHENMFWYRQDPGLGLRLIYFSYDVKMKEKGDIPEGYSVSREKKERFSLILESASTNQTSMYLCASSLGTGAYNEQFFGPGTRLTVL.

CDR3 sequence: CASTGRSYEQYF. CDR3 coding DNA: TGTGCCTCCACCGGGCGGTCCTACGAGCAGTACTTC. The chain couples TRBV6-5 to TRBJ2-7; D is unclear. This CDR3 is 12 amino acids long. The germline V and J ends were trimmed by 11 bases and 1 base, with 12 bases remaining between them. In germline, CDR1 is MNHEY, CDR2 SVGAGI.

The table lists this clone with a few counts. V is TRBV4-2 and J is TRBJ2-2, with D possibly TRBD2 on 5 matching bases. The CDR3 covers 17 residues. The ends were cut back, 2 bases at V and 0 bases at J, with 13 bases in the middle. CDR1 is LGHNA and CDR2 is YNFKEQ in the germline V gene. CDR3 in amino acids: CASSQPPAGSNTGELFF. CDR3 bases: TGTGCCAGCAGCCAACCACCGGCGGGTTCGAACACCGGGGAGCTGTTTTTT.

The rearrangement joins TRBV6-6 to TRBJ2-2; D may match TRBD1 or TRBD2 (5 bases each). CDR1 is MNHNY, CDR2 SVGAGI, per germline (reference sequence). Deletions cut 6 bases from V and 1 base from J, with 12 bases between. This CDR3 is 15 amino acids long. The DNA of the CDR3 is TGTGCCAGCAGCTCCGGGACGGGGAACACCGGGGAGCTGTTTTTT. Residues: CASSSGTGNTGELFF.

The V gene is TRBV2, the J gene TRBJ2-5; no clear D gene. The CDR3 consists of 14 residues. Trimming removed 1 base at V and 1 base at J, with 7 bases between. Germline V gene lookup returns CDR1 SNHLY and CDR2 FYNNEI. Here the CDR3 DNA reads TGTGCCAGCAGTGAAGATTGGGCCCAAGAGACCCAGTACTTC. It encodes CASSEDWAQETQYF.

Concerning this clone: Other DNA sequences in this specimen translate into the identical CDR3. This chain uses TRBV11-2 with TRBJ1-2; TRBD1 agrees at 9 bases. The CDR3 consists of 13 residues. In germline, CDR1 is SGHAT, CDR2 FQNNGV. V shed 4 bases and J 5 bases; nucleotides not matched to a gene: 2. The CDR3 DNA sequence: TGTGCCAGCAGCTCGGACAGGGGATATGGCTACACCTTC. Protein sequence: CASSSDRGYGYTF.

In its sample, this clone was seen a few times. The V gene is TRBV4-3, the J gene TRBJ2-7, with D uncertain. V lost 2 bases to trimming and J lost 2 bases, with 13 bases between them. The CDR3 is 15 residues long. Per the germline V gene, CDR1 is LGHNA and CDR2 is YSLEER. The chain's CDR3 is CASSQTGRSAYEQYF. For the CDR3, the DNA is TGCGCCAGCAGCCAAACGGGCCGAAGTGCCTACGAGCAGTACTTC.

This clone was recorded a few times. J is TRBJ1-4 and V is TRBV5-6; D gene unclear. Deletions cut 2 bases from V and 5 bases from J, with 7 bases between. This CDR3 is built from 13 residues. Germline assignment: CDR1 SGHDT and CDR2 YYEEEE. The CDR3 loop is CASSFGPNEKLFF. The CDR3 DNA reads TGTGCCAGCAGCTTTGGGCCGAATGAAAAACTGTTTTTT.

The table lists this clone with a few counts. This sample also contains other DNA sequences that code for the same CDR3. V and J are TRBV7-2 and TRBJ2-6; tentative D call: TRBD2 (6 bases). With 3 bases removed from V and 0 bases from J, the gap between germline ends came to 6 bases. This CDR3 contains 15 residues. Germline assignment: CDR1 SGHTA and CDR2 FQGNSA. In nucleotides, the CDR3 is TGTGCCAGCAGCTTGGGGGGCTCTGGGGCCAACGTCCTGACTTTC. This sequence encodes CASSLGGSGANVLTF.

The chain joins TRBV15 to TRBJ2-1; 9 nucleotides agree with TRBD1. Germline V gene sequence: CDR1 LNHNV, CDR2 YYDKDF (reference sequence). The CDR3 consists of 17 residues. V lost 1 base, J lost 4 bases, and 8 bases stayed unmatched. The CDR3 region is CATSRGDQQGAYNEQFF. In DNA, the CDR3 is TGTGCCACCAGCAGAGGTGATCAACAGGGGGCTTACAATGAGCAGTTCTTC.

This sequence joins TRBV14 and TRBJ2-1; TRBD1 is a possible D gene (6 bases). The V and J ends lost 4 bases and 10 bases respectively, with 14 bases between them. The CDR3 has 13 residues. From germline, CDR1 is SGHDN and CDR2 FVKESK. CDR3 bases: TGTGCCAGCAGCCGACAGGCCGCGGGCGAGCAGTTCTTC. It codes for CASSRQAAGEQFF.

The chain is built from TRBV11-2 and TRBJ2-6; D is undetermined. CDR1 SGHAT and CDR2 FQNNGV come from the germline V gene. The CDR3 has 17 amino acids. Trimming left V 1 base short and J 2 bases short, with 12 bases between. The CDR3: CASSLALVGTGANVLTF. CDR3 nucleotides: TGTGCCAGCAGCTTAGCGCTAGTGGGCACTGGGGCCAACGTCCTGACTTTC.

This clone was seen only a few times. CDR3 sequence (DNA): TGTGCCAGCAGCTTTCGGCCGGGGCAGAACACTGAAGCTTTCTTT. Its translation is CASSFRPGQNTEAFF. V is TRBV5-4 and J is TRBJ1-1; the D gene is possibly TRBD1 (5 bases). Looked up from germline, CDR1 is SGHNT and CDR2 is YYREEE (reference sequence). The CDR3 extends over 15 amino acids. V was shortened by 2 bases and J by 1 base, with 12 bases between the two germline ends.

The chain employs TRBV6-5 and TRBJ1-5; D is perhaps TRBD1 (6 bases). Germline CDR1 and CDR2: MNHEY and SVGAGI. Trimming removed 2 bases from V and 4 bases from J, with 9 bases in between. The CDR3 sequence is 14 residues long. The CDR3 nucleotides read TGTGCCAGCAGTTACGGGACACGGAATCAGCCCCAGCATTTT. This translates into CASSYGTRNQPQHF.